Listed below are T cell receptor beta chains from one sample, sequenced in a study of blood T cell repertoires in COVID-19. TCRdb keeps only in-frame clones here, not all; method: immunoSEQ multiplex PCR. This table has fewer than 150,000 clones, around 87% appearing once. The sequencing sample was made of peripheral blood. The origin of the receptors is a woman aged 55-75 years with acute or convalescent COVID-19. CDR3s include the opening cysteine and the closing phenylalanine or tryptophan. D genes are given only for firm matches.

CASSEMLGQGNNEQFF	TRBD1	TRBJ2-1	TRBV18
CAWRHAGLVYGYTF	NA	TRBJ1-2	TRBV30
CASRDREKHGYTF	TRBD1	TRBJ1-2	TRBV25-1
CASSEAGDPGVF	NA	TRBJ2-1	TRBV2
CATSDPTSGKVNEQFF	TRBD2	TRBJ2-1	TRBV24-1
CAWSPPDRDGYYGYTF	TRBD1	TRBJ1-2	TRBV30
CASSSILSGTSGKQSSYEQYF	TRBD2	TRBJ2-7	TRBV27
CASSATGSQPQHF	TRBD1	TRBJ1-5	TRBV28
CASSQVLAGAFYNEQFF	TRBD2	TRBJ2-1	TRBV14
CASSFLPSGSGGTDTQYF	TRBD2	TRBJ2-3	TRBV5-1
CASSLGGAPYGYTF	NA	TRBJ1-2	TRBV28
CASSPGTGLSGNTIYF	TRBD1	TRBJ1-3	TRBV5-1
CASSLLSGRAGDEQFF	TRBD2	TRBJ2-1	TRBV7-3
CASSIGSVFANTGELFF	NA	TRBJ2-2	TRBV19
CSVEGTSGRGYNEQFF	TRBD2	TRBJ2-1	TRBV29-1
CASSFLQGNTEAFF	NA	TRBJ1-1	TRBV28
CSAPRDFGQFF	NA	TRBJ2-1	TRBV20-1
CASSFGTDTQYF	NA	TRBJ2-3	TRBV7-3
CALRGSGGGNTEAFF	NA	TRBJ1-1	TRBV30
CATQGQLNEAFF	TRBD1	TRBJ1-1	TRBV6-5
CASSPPKAGLAKNIQYF	TRBD2	TRBJ2-4	TRBV18
CSAGSGQGHYGYTF	NA	TRBJ1-2	TRBV29-1
CASRAGLADNEQFF	TRBD2	TRBJ2-1	TRBV6-5
CASSSLAGGIGELFF	TRBD2	TRBJ2-2	TRBV2
CASSLQNDQPQHF	NA	TRBJ1-5	TRBV3-1/TRBV3-2
CASSPIQTYNEQFF	NA	TRBJ2-1	TRBV28
CATSAAGAVQETQYF	TRBD2	TRBJ2-5	TRBV24-1
CASSQRPRSPKQFF	NA	TRBJ2-1	TRBV4-1
CASSPNLAGVYNEQFF	TRBD2	TRBJ2-1	TRBV5-1
CASSQDWDRERYNEQFF	TRBD1	TRBJ2-1	TRBV14
CASSEGREGQPQHF	NA	TRBJ1-5	TRBV2
CASSEYEAIGNTIYF	NA	TRBJ1-3	TRBV25-1
CASTIQGTGHGYTF	NA	TRBJ1-2	TRBV5-5
CASATDSGGRTEQFF	NA	TRBJ2-1	TRBV2
CASSLGNLAGSLDEQYF	TRBD2	TRBJ2-7	TRBV5-1
CASSSGTTGGNEQFF	NA	TRBJ2-1	TRBV7-9
CASSSPDRVSGYTF	TRBD1	TRBJ1-2	TRBV5-6
CASSPNPRVNTEAFF	NA	TRBJ1-1	TRBV18
CASSVGGSRQFF	NA	TRBJ2-1	TRBV9
CASSQLPGQGGHEQFF	TRBD1	TRBJ2-1	TRBV7-3